One sample yielded the 27 T cell receptor beta chains listed below, sequenced in a study of blood T cell repertoires in COVID-19 (dated by TCRdb to 2019 to 2021). Library prep was done by the immunoSEQ multiplex PCR assay. Sourced from immuneACCESS, this table was stored by TCRdb with only in-frame sequences that have V and J called. A share of the clones is absent; for the studies checked, an unresolved V gene accounts for under half, and the remainder has no known explanation. The sample yields 150,000 to 200,000 clones; around 83% were counted once. The top ten clonotypes cover approximately 8% of the sample. The sequencing sample was made of peripheral blood. These receptors originate from a woman aged 70-85 years with COVID-19, enrolled during active disease.

J is TRBJ2-2 and V is TRBV28; 7 nucleotides agree with TRBD2. CDR1 is MDHEN, CDR2 SYDVKM, per germline. The length of the CDR3 is 15 residues. The J segment lost 4 bases and the V segment lost 8 bases, leaving 10 bases of the junction unmatched. The CDR3 DNA reads TGTGCCAGCGGTCCATCAGGGAGGGCCACCGGGGAGCTGTTTTTT. Translated: CASGPSGRATGELFF.

The genes are TRBV5-6 and TRBJ2-7; 9 bases agree with TRBD1. V trimming: 4 bases; J trimming: 2 bases; junction bases outside the gene matches: 7. From germline, CDR1 is SGHDT and CDR2 YYEEEE. CDR3 size: 15 residues. CDR3 DNA sequence: TGTGCCAGCAGCGTCTGGGACAGGGCTGCCTACGAGCAGTACTTC. Its protein is CASSVWDRAAYEQYF.

This chain joins TRBV19 and TRBJ1-2; perhaps TRBD1 as D (5 bases). CDR3 length: 14 amino acids. The V end was cut by 5 bases, the J end by 4 bases, with 14 bases between. Germline V lookup: CDR1 LNHDA, CDR2 SQIVND (reference sequence). Here the CDR3 DNA reads TGTGCCAGTAGTCTCCAGGGCCAAGCCTATGGCTACACCTTC. It is translated as CASSLQGQAYGYTF.

V is TRBV2 and J is TRBJ2-5; 9 bases are shared with TRBD2. CDR1 and CDR2 (germline): SNHLY, FYNNEI. The CDR3 is 19 residues long. Trimming cost V 7 bases and J 4 bases; bases outside gene matches: 22. The CDR3, as DNA: TGTGCCAGCACAGCTCTGTCTTGGGCGGGAGGGCCGACGGGAGAGACCCAGTACTTC. This encodes CASTALSWAGGPTGETQYF.

This rearrangement joins TRBV24-1 to TRBJ1-2; 8 nucleotides line up with TRBD1. V lost 9 bases, J lost 4 bases, and 6 bases stayed unmatched. The CDR3 has 13 amino acids. Germline V gene sequence: CDR1 KGHDR, CDR2 SFDVKD. DNA of the CDR3: TGTGCCACCGGGACAGGCGGCATCTATGGCTACACCTTC. This encodes CATGTGGIYGYTF.

The chain uses TRBV3-1 (or the pseudogene TRBV3-2) and TRBJ1-5; 8 bases line up with TRBD1. The CDR3 consists of 13 residues. CDR1 is LGHDT and CDR2 is YNNKEL in the germline V gene (reference sequence). J gave up 4 bases and V 5 bases, and 1 base lay outside the gene matches. CDR3 residues: CASSGTGNQPQHF. The DNA of the CDR3 is TGTGCCAGCAGCGGGACAGGAAATCAGCCCCAGCATTTT.

In DNA, the CDR3 is TGTGCCAGCAGTTCCCATCCCGGGACAGGGCCCGAACTCCAGCATTTT. It specifies CASSSHPGTGPELQHF. V is TRBV27 and J is TRBJ1-5, with TRBD1 identical over 9 bases. The CDR3 totals 16 residues. V lost 4 bases, J lost 12 bases, and 16 bases stayed unmatched. The V gene's germline CDR1 is MNHEY and CDR2 SMNVEV (reference sequence).

About this clone: The identical CDR3 is also encoded by other nucleotide sequences in the sample. The rearrangement joins TRBV18 to TRBJ2-5, with a possible D match to TRBD2 (6 bases). V lost 3 bases to trimming and J lost 3 bases, with 8 bases between them. The CDR3 loop spans 13 amino acids. Germline V lookup: CDR1 KGHSH, CDR2 LQKENI. The CDR3: CASSPGGEETQYF. CDR3 in DNA: TGTGCCAGCTCACCCGGGGGAGAAGAGACCCAGTACTTC.

The chain recombines TRBV19 with TRBJ2-1, with D possibly matching TRBD2 (6 bases). Per germline, CDR1 LNHDA and CDR2 SQIVND (reference sequence). V lost 10 bases, J lost 0 bases, and 22 bases lay in between. The CDR3 sequence is 17 residues long. The CDR3 nucleotides are TGTGCCACTCCGTTGTTTTTGGGGACTCGCTCCTACAATGAGCAGTTCTTC. As protein: CATPLFLGTRSYNEQFF.

The CDR3 protein is CAWSIASGNTIYF. The CDR3 bases are TGTGCCTGGAGTATAGCCTCTGGAAACACCATATATTTT. The gene calls are TRBV30 and TRBJ1-3; no clear D. CDR1 is GTSNPN and CDR2 is SVGIG in the germline V gene (reference sequence). This CDR3 is 13 amino acids long. The ends were cut back, 2 bases at V and 0 bases at J, with 5 bases in the middle.

The chain couples TRBV5-5 to TRBJ2-3, with TRBD2 matching over 8 bases. The length of the CDR3 is 17 residues. V dropped 2 bases and J dropped 0; count of bases not matched to a gene: 8. Germline CDR1 is SGHKS and CDR2 is YYEKEE (reference sequence). DNA for the CDR3: TGTGCCAGCAGCTTCAGGTCGGCGGGAGGAAGCACAGATACGCAGTATTTT. This codes for CASSFRSAGGSTDTQYF.

In this sample, this clone turned up a few times. The chain is built from TRBV5-1 and TRBJ2-1, with 9 bases identical to TRBD2. Germline-derived CDR1 and CDR2 are SGHRS and YFSETQ. V shed 0 bases, J shed 7 bases, and the junction held 2 bases outside the gene matches. The length of the CDR3 is 14 residues. The CDR3 DNA follows: TGCGCCAGCAGCTTGGAGCTAGCGGGGAATGAGCAGTTCTTC. Its protein product is CASSLELAGNEQFF. Combining the CDR3 with reference TRBV5-1 and TRBJ2-1 gives the whole variable domain KAGVTQTPRYLIKTRGQQVTLSCSPISGHRSVSWYQQTPGQGLQFLFEYFSETQRNKGNFPGRFSGRQFSNSRSEMNVSTLELGDSALYLCASSLELAGNEQFFGPGTRLTVL.

The chain has TRBV19 and TRBJ2-2; D may be TRBD1 (6 bases). Germline loops: CDR1 LNHDA, CDR2 SQIVND (reference sequence). The length of the CDR3 is 15 residues. Trimming left V 7 bases short and J 6 bases short, with 18 bases between. CDR3 sequence: CASTESTGGAGELFF. The CDR3 DNA sequence: TGTGCCAGTACAGAATCGACAGGTGGGGCCGGGGAGCTGTTTTTT.

This clone was observed a single time. CDR3 residues: CASSPGPGENSPLHF. CDR3 nucleotides: TGTGCCAGCTCACCAGGTCCAGGGGAAAATTCACCCCTCCACTTT. V gene TRBV18 combines with J gene TRBJ1-6; D possibly corresponds to TRBD1 (6 bases). Between the trimmed V and J ends, which lost 2 bases and 7 bases, there was a span of 12 bases. Germline-derived CDR1 and CDR2 are KGHSH and LQKENI. The CDR3 is 15 amino acids. The full variable domain, its missing parts supplied by reference TRBV18 and TRBJ1-6, is NAGVMQNPRHLVRRRGQEARLRCSPMKGHSHVYWYRQLPEEGLKFMVYLQKENIIDESGMPKERFSAEFPKEGPSILRIQQVVRGDSAAYFCASSPGPGENSPLHFGNGTRLTVT.

The chain uses TRBV7-2 and TRBJ2-5; no reliable D call. The length of the CDR3 is 12 residues. Germline V gene data show CDR1 as SGHTA and CDR2 as FQGNSA. Between the trimmed V and J ends, which lost 5 bases and 5 bases, there was a span of 9 bases. CDR3 DNA sequence: TGTGCCAGCAGCGCACCGAGGGAGACCCAGTACTTC. It translates to CASSAPRETQYF.

The V call is TRBV27, the J call TRBJ2-4; TRBD2 aligns across 12 bases. Germline-derived CDR1 and CDR2 are MNHEY and SMNVEV (reference sequence). The CDR3 is made up of 14 amino acids. With 5 bases clipped from V and 7 bases from J, the junction kept 3 bases outside the gene matches. The CDR3 is CASSPGTSGNIQYF. CDR3 bases: TGTGCCAGCAGTCCTGGGACTAGCGGGAACATTCAGTACTTC.

V usage is TRBV4-2 and J usage is TRBJ1-1; D unclear. The CDR3 contains 13 residues. Trimming shortened V by 0 bases and J by 6 bases, and 8 bases separated the two germline ends. Germline CDR1 reads LGHNA; CDR2 reads YNFKEQ. The CDR3 is CASSQDPVPEAFF. Written as DNA, the CDR3 is TGTGCCAGCAGCCAAGATCCCGTCCCTGAAGCTTTCTTT.

In this sample, this clone turned up once. The chain combines TRBV5-6 with TRBJ1-6, with a weak D call TRBD1 (6 bases). From germline, CDR1 is SGHDT and CDR2 YYEEEE. This CDR3 has 14 amino acids. V gave up 0 bases and J gave up 11 bases, with 12 bases separating them. The CDR3 loop reads CASSLDRAVTPLHF. The DNA of the CDR3 is TGTGCCAGCAGCTTGGACAGGGCCGTCACACCCCTCCACTTT.

This sequence joins TRBV6-5 and TRBJ1-1, with unresolved D. Germline CDR1 MNHEY, CDR2 SVGAGI. V was trimmed by 7 bases and J by 0 bases, leaving 6 bases between them. This CDR3 contains 12 residues. CDR3 loop: CASTDMNTEAFF. The CDR3 DNA follows: TGTGCCAGCACCGACATGAACACTGAAGCTTTCTTT.

The rearrangement uses TRBV6-2 or TRBV6-3 and TRBJ1-5; D gene uncertain. The CDR3 spans 14 residues. V was cut by 5 bases and J by 0 bases, with 8 bases left in between. The germline gives CDR1 MNHEY, CDR2 SVGEGT. The CDR3 DNA reads TGTGCCAGCAGTCACGACATTAGCAATCAGCCCCAGCATTTT. The encoded protein is CASSHDISNQPQHF.

The V gene is TRBV5-4, the J gene TRBJ1-1; unclear D gene. The V end lost 1 base, the J end lost 3 bases, and 16 bases lay between the germline ends. Germline assignment: CDR1 SGHNT and CDR2 YYREEE (reference sequence). The CDR3 contains 16 residues. The CDR3 nucleotides are TGTGCCAGCAGCTTGCGGGGTAGAGATAAGGACACTGAAGCTTTCTTT. Protein: CASSLRGRDKDTEAFF.

The chain recombines TRBV18 with TRBJ2-2; 11 bases fit TRBD2. V lost 5 bases to trimming and J lost 5 bases; unmatched junction nucleotides: 4. Germline loops: CDR1 KGHSH, CDR2 LQKENI. The CDR3 loop spans 15 amino acids. CDR3 DNA sequence: TGTGCCAGCTCAGCACTAGCGGGAGTTACCGGGGAGCTGTTTTTT. It codes for CASSALAGVTGELFF.

The gene calls are TRBV3-1 (or the pseudogene TRBV3-2) and TRBJ2-7; no definite D call. Per germline, CDR1 LGHDT and CDR2 YNNKEL (reference sequence). V lost 1 base, J lost 7 bases, and 5 bases lay in between. The CDR3 totals 11 residues. CDR3 bases: TGTGCCAGCAGCCAAGGGCCTGAGCAGTACTTC. Amino acid sequence: CASSQGPEQYF.

This chain connects TRBV27 to TRBJ2-1, with a tentative D call TRBD1 (5 bases). The CDR3 spans 14 residues. Germline V gene data show CDR1 as MNHEY and CDR2 as SMNVEV (reference sequence). Trimming took 10 bases from V and 4 from J, leaving 17 bases between them. The CDR3 DNA is TGTGCCACACACCAGGCAGGGAAATACAATGAGCAGTTCTTC. Its translation is CATHQAGKYNEQFF.

This clone was detected only a few times. The chain has TRBV7-2 and TRBJ2-5; D not resolved. Trimming removed 0 bases from V and 5 bases from J, with 25 bases in between. This CDR3 spans 19 amino acids. Germline V gene lookup returns CDR1 SGHTA and CDR2 FQGNSA. The CDR3 here is CASSLAPSYTHNKEETQYF. The CDR3 DNA follows: TGTGCCAGCAGCTTAGCGCCGTCTTACACCCACAATAAGGAGGAGACCCAGTACTTC.

The rearrangement uses TRBV2 and TRBJ1-5; TRBD1 matches 8 bases. CDR1 and CDR2 (germline): SNHLY, FYNNEI. The CDR3 is made up of 15 amino acids. The ends lost 3 bases at V and 1 base at J; junction bases unmatched: 2. The chain's CDR3 is CASSDRGQSNQPQHF. In DNA, the CDR3 is TGTGCCAGCAGTGACAGGGGGCAAAGCAATCAGCCCCAGCATTTT.

V is TRBV5-4 and J is TRBJ2-3; TRBD1 is a possible D gene (5 bases). Trimming cost V 4 bases and J 7 bases, with 19 bases left between them. The CDR3 contains 15 residues. Looked up from germline, CDR1 is SGHNT and CDR2 is YYREEE (reference sequence). The CDR3 region has the DNA TGTGCCAGCAGCCCAATGACAGACAAGCTAAATACGCAGTATTTT. It codes for CASSPMTDKLNTQYF.